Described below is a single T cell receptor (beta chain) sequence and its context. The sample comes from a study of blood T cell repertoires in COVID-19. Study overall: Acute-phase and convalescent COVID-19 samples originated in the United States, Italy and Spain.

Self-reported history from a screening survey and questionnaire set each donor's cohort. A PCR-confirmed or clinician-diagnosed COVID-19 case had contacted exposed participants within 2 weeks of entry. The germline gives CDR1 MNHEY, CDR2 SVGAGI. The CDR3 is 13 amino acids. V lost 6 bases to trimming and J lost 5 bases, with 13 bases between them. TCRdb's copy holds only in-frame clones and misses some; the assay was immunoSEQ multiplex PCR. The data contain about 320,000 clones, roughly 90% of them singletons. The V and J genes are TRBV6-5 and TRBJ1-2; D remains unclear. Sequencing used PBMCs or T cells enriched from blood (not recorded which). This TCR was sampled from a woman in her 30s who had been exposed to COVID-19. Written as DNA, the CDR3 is TGTGCCAGCAGAACGCATTCAGGATATGGCTACACCTTC. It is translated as CASRTHSGYGYTF.